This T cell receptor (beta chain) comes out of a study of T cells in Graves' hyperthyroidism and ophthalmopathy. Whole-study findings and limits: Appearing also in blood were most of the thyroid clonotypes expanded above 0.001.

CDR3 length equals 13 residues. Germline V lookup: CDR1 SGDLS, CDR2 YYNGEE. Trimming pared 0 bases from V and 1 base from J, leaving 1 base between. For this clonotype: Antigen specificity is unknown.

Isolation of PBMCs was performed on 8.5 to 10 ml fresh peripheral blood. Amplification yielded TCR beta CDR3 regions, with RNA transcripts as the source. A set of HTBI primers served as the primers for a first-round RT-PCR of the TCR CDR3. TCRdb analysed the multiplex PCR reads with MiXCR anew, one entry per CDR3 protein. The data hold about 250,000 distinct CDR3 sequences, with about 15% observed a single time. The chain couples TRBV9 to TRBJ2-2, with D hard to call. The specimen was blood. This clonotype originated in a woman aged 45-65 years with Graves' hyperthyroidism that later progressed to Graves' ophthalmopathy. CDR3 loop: CASSVENTGELFF. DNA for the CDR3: TGTGCCAGCAGCGTAGAGAACACCGGGGAGCTGTTTTTT.